This T cell receptor beta chain was found in a study of CD8 T cells in Susac syndrome. Trimming stripped 2 bases from V and 1 base from J, with 4 bases between. Germline V gene data show CDR1 as LGHDT and CDR2 as YNNKEL (reference sequence). This CDR3 region has 13 residues. Random-hexamer reverse transcription was applied to about 0.5 to 1 ug RNA. TCRdb reprocessed the immunoSEQ multiplex PCR reads with MiXCR, giving one entry per CDR3 protein. This sample yields over 150,000 distinct CDR3 sequences, of which around 93% are seen a single time; roughly 0.1% belongs to the top ten. Sequencing used CD4+ T cells from PBMCs. This clonotype was sampled from a human donor with multiple sclerosis. The chain carries TRBV3-1 and TRBJ2-3; no firm D call. The CDR3, as DNA: TGTGCCAGCAGCCAAAGAGGCACAGATACGCAGTATTTT. Protein sequence: CASSQRGTDTQYF.